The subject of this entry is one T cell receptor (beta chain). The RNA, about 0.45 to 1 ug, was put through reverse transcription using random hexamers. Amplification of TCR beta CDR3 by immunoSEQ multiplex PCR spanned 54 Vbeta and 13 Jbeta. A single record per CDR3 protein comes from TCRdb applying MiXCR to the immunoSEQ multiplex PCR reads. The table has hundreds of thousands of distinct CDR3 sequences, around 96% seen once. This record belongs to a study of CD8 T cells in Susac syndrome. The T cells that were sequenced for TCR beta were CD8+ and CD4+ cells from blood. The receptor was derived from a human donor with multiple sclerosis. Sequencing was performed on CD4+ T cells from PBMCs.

DNA of the CDR3: TGTGCCTGGACCCAACAGGCTAATGAAAAACTGTTTTTT. It codes for CAWTQQANEKLFF. This chain uses TRBV30 with TRBJ1-4; perhaps TRBD1 as D (5 bases). V was shortened by 4 bases and J by 3 bases, with 9 bases between the two germline ends. The germline CDR1 and CDR2 sequences are GTSNPN and SVGIG (reference sequence). CDR3 length: 13 amino acids.